This T cell receptor beta chain stems from a study of cytomegalovirus exposure and HLA in healthy donors. The CDR3 loop spans 15 amino acids. Germline values: CDR1 SGHVS, CDR2 FQNEAQ. With V trimmed by 5 bases and J by 8 bases, 7 bases remained unmatched. Here immunoSEQ multiplex PCR was the method, and the copy in TCRdb shows in-frame clones only, minus some. The sample consists of 100,000 to 150,000 clones, more than 70% of them appearing once. Sequencing used PBMCs. The clonotype was recovered from a man between 18 and 35 years old in good health and CMV-seronegative. The rearrangement uses TRBV7-8 and TRBJ1-6, with 9 bases fitting TRBD1. The CDR3 region has the DNA TGTGCCAGCAGCAGAAGAACAGGGGGCGATTCACCCCTCCACTTT. Its translation: CASSRRTGGDSPLHF.